The 10 T cell receptor beta chains below were found in one sample sequenced in a study. In TCRdb, the RT-PCR reads were re-called with MiXCR into one record per CDR3 protein. The sample carries about 700,000 distinct CDR3 sequences, approximately 15% recorded once. The sample comprised memory CD4+ T cells from blood. These receptors all stem from a female donor in good health, serving as a healthy control.

The chain is built from TRBV28 and TRBJ2-5; possible D gene TRBD1, 5 bases. Per the germline V gene, CDR1 is MDHEN and CDR2 is SYDVKM. There are 12 residues in the CDR3. As DNA, the CDR3 is TGTGGCGTGCAGGGAAAGGGCGAGACCCAGTACTTC. Translated: CGVQGKGETQYF.

This clonotype was counted a few times. The chain has TRBV4-2 and TRBJ2-7; the match to TRBD2 covers 11 bases. The CDR3 sequence is 16 residues long. The V gene's germline CDR1 is LGHNA and CDR2 YNFKEQ. With 3 bases clipped from V and 0 bases from J, the junction kept 4 bases outside the gene matches. DNA for the CDR3: TGTGCCAGCAGCCATGCCGGGACTAGCGGCTCCTACGAGCAGTACTTC. It translates to CASSHAGTSGSYEQYF.

The gene calls are TRBV18 and TRBJ2-1; D unclear. V gave up 5 bases and J gave up 4 bases, with 18 bases separating them. This CDR3 region has 16 residues. Germline V CDR1 and CDR2: KGHSH, LQKENI. CDR3 bases: TGTGCCAGCTCAACGCCACGTAACGCCCAGTACAATGAGCAGTTCTTC. It yields the protein CASSTPRNAQYNEQFF.

The gene calls are TRBV5-1 and TRBJ1-1; unclear D gene. This CDR3 has 13 amino acids. V shed 1 base and J shed 1 base, with 5 bases lying between them. Germline V gene lookup returns CDR1 SGHRS and CDR2 YFSETQ. The CDR3 nucleotides read TGCGCCAGCAGCTTGAAGTGGAACACTGAAGCTTTCTTT. This encodes CASSLKWNTEAFF.

The chain links TRBV7-9 to TRBJ2-5, with D unclear. Trimming took off 2 bases at V and 4 bases at J, with 8 bases between the two ends. Germline V gene data show CDR1 as SEHNR and CDR2 as FQNEAQ (reference sequence). The CDR3 is made up of 13 amino acids. For the CDR3, the DNA is TGTGCCAGCAGCTTAATCGTGCGAGAGACCCAGTACTTC. This sequence encodes CASSLIVRETQYF.

This clonotype was counted a few times. The J gene is TRBJ1-4, the V gene TRBV27, with a tentative D call TRBD1 (6 bases). This CDR3 contains 16 residues. Germline loops: CDR1 MNHEY, CDR2 SMNVEV (reference sequence). Trimming removed 0 bases from V and 3 bases from J, with 11 bases in between. The CDR3 region is CASSLSQGRPNEKLFF. In nucleotides, the CDR3 is TGTGCCAGCAGTTTATCACAGGGTAGGCCTAATGAAAAACTGTTTTTT.

There are a few counts of this clonotype. This chain joins TRBV28 and TRBJ2-7, with a tentative D call TRBD1 (5 bases). Germline assignment: CDR1 MDHEN and CDR2 SYDVKM. Between the trimmed V and J ends, which lost 10 bases and 2 bases, there was a span of 12 bases. The CDR3 has 12 amino acids. The CDR3 sequence: CATQTAPYEQYF. Here the CDR3 DNA reads TGTGCCACCCAGACAGCCCCCTACGAGCAGTACTTC.

This clonotype was observed many times. DNA of the CDR3: TGTGCCAGCAATCAAGGAGCCCTATACAATGAGCAGTTCTTC. It yields the protein CASNQGALYNEQFF. This chain uses TRBV28 with TRBJ2-1; unclear D gene. CDR3 length equals 14 residues. Trimming left V 7 bases short and J 4 bases short, with 14 bases between. The germline CDR1 and CDR2 sequences are MDHEN and SYDVKM.

This clonotype was counted only a few times. CDR3 bases: TGCAGTGCTCCCGACAGGTCGGGAAACACCATATATTTT. Translated, it gives CSAPDRSGNTIYF. The V call is TRBV20-1, the J call TRBJ1-3, with D perhaps TRBD1 (6 bases). CDR3 length equals 13 residues. The V gene lost 5 bases and the J gene lost 4 bases, with 12 bases spanning the gap. Germline CDR1 reads DFQATT; CDR2 reads SNEGSKA (reference sequence).

This clonotype was observed many times. The gene calls are TRBV20-1 and TRBJ1-1; 10 positions match TRBD1. Germline V gives CDR1 DFQATT, CDR2 SNEGSKA (reference sequence). The CDR3 loop spans 14 amino acids. The junction had 4 bases not matched to a gene; V was cut back by 3 bases and J by 3 bases. The DNA for the CDR3 is TGCAGTGCTAGTCGACAGGGGGCGGACACTGAAGCTTTCTTT. As protein: CSASRQGADTEAFF.